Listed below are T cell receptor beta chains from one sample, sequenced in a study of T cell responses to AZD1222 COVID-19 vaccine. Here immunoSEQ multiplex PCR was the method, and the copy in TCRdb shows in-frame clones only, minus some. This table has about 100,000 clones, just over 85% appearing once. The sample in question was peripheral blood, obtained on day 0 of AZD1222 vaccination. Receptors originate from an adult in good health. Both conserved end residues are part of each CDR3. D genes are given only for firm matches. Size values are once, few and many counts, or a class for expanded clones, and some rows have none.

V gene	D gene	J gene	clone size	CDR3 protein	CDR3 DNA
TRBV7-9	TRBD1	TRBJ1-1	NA	CASSLGQGAGTEAFF	TGTGCCAGCAGCTTAGGACAGGGGGCAGGGACTGAAGCTTTCTTT
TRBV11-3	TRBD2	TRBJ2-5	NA	CASSPGLAGGPLETQYF	TGTGCCAGCAGCCCGGGACTAGCGGGAGGGCCATTAGAGACCCAGTACTTC
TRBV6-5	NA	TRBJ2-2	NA	CASRQNRVTGELFF	TGTGCCAGCAGGCAAAACAGGGTCACCGGGGAGCTGTTTTTT
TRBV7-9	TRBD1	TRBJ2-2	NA	CASSSQGYGELFF	TGTGCCAGCAGCTCACAGGGGTACGGGGAGCTGTTTTTT
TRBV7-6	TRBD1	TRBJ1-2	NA	CASSFAGTGEGYTF	TGTGCCAGCAGCTTCGCTGGGACAGGGGAAGGCTACACCTTC
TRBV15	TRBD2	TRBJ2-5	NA	CATSSGLAGGPEQETQYF	TGTGCCACCAGCAGCGGACTAGCGGGGGGGCCCGAGCAAGAGACCCAGTACTTC
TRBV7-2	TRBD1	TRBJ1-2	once	CASSLRTGGNYGYTF	TGTGCCAGCAGCCTACGGACAGGGGGCAACTATGGCTACACCTTC
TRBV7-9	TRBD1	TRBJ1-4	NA	CASSSRGTADEKLFF	TGTGCCAGCAGCTCCCGGGGGACAGCAGACGAAAAACTGTTTTTT
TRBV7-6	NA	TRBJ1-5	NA	CASSFGTNQPQHF	TGTGCCAGCAGCTTCGGGACAAATCAGCCCCAGCATTTT
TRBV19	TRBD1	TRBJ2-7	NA	CASSITGTGSEQYF	TGTGCCAGTAGTATCACCGGGACAGGGAGCGAGCAGTACTTC
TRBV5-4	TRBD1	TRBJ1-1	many	CASSSSRDRGGWYTEAFF	TGTGCCAGCAGCTCGTCCCGGGACAGGGGCGGCTGGTACACTGAAGCTTTCTTT
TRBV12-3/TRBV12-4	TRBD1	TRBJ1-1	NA	CASSPGQGAEAFF	TGTGCCAGCAGCCCGGGACAGGGCGCTGAAGCTTTCTTT
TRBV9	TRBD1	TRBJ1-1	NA	CASSVVSGGTEAFF	TGTGCCAGCAGCGTAGTGTCAGGGGGCACTGAAGCTTTCTTT
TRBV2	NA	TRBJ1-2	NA	CASQVETSADYGYTF	TGTGCCAGCCAGGTAGAGACAAGCGCTGACTATGGCTACACCTTC
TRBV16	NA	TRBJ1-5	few	CASSQFRNQPQHF	TGTGCCAGCAGCCAATTTCGCAATCAGCCCCAGCATTTT
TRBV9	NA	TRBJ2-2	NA	CASSIQGRPNGELFF	TGTGCCAGCAGCATACAGGGTCGCCCTAACGGGGAGCTGTTTTTT
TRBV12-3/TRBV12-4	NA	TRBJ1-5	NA	CASRDYNQPQHF	TGTGCCAGCAGGGATTACAATCAGCCCCAGCATTTT
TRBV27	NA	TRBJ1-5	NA	CASRANRNNQPQHF	TGTGCCAGCAGAGCCAACAGGAACAATCAGCCCCAGCATTTT
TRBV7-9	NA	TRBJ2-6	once	CASRTTSSGANVLTF	TGTGCCAGCAGAACAACTAGTTCTGGGGCCAACGTCCTGACTTTC
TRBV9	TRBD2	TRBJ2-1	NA	CASSVSGSLNEQFF	TGTGCCAGCAGCGTAAGCGGGAGTTTAAATGAGCAGTTCTTC
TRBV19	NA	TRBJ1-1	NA	CASSIVSGDTEAFF	TGTGCCAGTAGTATAGTGTCAGGGGACACTGAAGCTTTCTTT
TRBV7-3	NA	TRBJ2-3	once	CASSLNGQEDTQYF	TGTGCCAGCAGCTTAAACGGCCAAGAGGATACGCAGTATTTT
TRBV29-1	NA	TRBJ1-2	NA	CSAVGGNYGYTF	TGCAGCGCTGTTGGGGGTAACTATGGCTACACCTTC
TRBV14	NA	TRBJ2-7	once	CASSQVTGFEQYF	TGTGCCAGCAGCCAAGTCACAGGGTTCGAGCAGTACTTC
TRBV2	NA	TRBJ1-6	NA	CASNSGGYNSPLHF	TGTGCCAGCAATTCCGGGGGCTATAATTCACCCCTCCACTTT